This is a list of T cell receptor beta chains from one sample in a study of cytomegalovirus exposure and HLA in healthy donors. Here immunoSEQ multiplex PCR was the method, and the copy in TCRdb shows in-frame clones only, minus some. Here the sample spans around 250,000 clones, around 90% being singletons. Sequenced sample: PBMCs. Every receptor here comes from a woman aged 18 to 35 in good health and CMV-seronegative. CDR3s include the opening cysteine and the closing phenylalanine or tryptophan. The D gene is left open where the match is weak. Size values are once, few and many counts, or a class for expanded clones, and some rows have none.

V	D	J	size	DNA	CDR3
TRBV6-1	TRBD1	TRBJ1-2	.	TGTGCCAGCAGTGAAAACCTCGGACAGGACTATGGCTACACCTTC	CASSENLGQDYGYTF
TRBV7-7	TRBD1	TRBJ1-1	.	TGTGCCAGCAGCTTAAGACAGGGCGACACTGAAGCTTTCTTT	CASSLRQGDTEAFF
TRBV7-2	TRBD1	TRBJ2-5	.	TGTGCCAGCAGCCCAGGGACAGGGCGGTATGAGACCCAGTACTTC	CASSPGTGRYETQYF
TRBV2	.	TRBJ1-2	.	TGTGCCAGCAGTGAGGAACAGGGAAACTATGGCTACACCTTC	CASSEEQGNYGYTF
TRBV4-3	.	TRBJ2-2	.	TGCGCCAGCAGCCAAGATCGGGGGGCGGCAGGGGTATCCGGGGAGCTGTTTTTT	CASSQDRGAAGVSGELFF
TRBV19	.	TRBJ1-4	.	TGTGCCAGTAGTGTGGAGGGAAGTAATGAAAAACTGTTTTTT	CASSVEGSNEKLFF
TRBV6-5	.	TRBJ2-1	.	TGTGCCAGCAGACCCACAGGGTCGAATGAGCAGTTCTTC	CASRPTGSNEQFF
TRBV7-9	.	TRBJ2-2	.	TGTGCCAGCTCGGGGGGCTCCGGGGAGCTGTTTTTT	CASSGGSGELFF
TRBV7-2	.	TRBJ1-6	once	TGTGCCAGCAGCTTAGGGCTCGACTCCTATAATTCACCCCTCCACTTT	CASSLGLDSYNSPLHF
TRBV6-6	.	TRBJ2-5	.	TGTGCCAGCAGTTACTCCGGGACTCAGGGGACCCAGTACTTC	CASSYSGTQGTQYF
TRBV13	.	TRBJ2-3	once	TGTGCCAGCAGCTTGTTAACAGATACGCAGTATTTT	CASSLLTDTQYF
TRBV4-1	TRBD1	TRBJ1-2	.	TGCGCCAGCAGCTCTTTTCTGGACAGGAACTATGGCTACACCTTC	CASSSFLDRNYGYTF
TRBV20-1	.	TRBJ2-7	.	TGCAGTGCGACCGCGCGGGACGAGCAGTACTTC	CSATARDEQYF
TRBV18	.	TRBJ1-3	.	TGTGCCAGCTCCCGCCAGACACACTCTGGAAACACCATATATTTT	CASSRQTHSGNTIYF
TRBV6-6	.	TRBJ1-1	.	TGTGCCAGCAGTTACGGGGGGGGGATGGACACTGAAGCTTTCTTT	CASSYGGGMDTEAFF
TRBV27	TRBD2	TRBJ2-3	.	TGTGCCAGCAGCGCCCCCTGGCTAGCGGGGCGGAAAGATACGCAGTATTTT	CASSAPWLAGRKDTQYF
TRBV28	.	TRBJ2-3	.	TGTGCCAGCAGTTTAGGGGGGGCCGGCACAGATACGCAGTATTTT	CASSLGGAGTDTQYF
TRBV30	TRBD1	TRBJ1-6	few	TGTGCCTGGAAATGGAGAAGGGACAGCCCTAATTCACCCCTCCACTTT	CAWKWRRDSPNSPLHF
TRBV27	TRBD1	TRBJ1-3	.	TGTGCCAGCAGTCCCGGGACAGGCCCAGGAGACACCATATATTTT	CASSPGTGPGDTIYF
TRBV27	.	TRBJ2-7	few	TGTGCCAGTGGAGCCCTTGCTTCCTACGAGCAGTACTTC	CASGALASYEQYF
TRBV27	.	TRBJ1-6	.	TGTGCCAGCAGCTCCTTCGCCGGGCGTATCGCCAGGGTTGATTCACCCCTCCACTTT	CASSSFAGRIARVDSPLHF
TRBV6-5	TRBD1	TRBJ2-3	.	TGTGCCAGCACTTCCACAGGGGTTGGGACAGATACGCAGTATTTT	CASTSTGVGTDTQYF
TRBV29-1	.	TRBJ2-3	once	TGCAGCGCCGAAGAGGACAGTCATAGCACAGATACGCAGTATTTT	CSAEEDSHSTDTQYF
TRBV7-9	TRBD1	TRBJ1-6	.	TGTGCCAGCAGCTTAGCACCGGGACAGGGGGATTCACCCCTCCACTTT	CASSLAPGQGDSPLHF
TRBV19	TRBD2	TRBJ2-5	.	TGTGCCAGTAGTATACTAGGAAGGCGGGGGGAGACCCAGTACTTC	CASSILGRRGETQYF
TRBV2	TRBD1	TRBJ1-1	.	TGTGCCAGCAGTGACAGGGGGTACACTGAAGCTTTCTTT	CASSDRGYTEAFF
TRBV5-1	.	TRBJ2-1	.	TGCGCCAGCAGTCAGACATCAAAGCTAAGCTTGAATGAGCAGTTCTTC	CASSQTSKLSLNEQFF
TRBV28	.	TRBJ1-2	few	TGTGCCAGCAGTTTATCCCTGACAGGACGAGCTAACTATGGCTACACCTTC	CASSLSLTGRANYGYTF
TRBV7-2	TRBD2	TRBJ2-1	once	TGTGCCAGCACCTTGATGGGGGGGCCGGGACTAGCGGGGAATGAGCAGTTCTTC	CASTLMGGPGLAGNEQFF
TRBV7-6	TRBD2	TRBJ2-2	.	TGTGCCAGCAGCTCTTGGACTAGCTATGGCACCGGGGAGCTGTTTTTT	CASSSWTSYGTGELFF
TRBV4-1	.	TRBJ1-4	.	TGCGCCAGCAGCCAGTTAAGCCCAGGTGCAACTAATGAAAAACTGTTTTTT	CASSQLSPGATNEKLFF
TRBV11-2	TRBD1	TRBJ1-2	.	TGTGCCAGCAGCCTACCCGGACAGGGGCTTGGCTACACCTTC	CASSLPGQGLGYTF
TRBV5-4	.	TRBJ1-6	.	TGTGCCAGCAGCTTGGCCGCGCAACTAGCCGATTCACCCCTCCACTTT	CASSLAAQLADSPLHF
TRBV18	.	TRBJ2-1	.	TGTGCCAGCTCACCACCGGGGGGGCCCTACAATGAGCAGTTCTTC	CASSPPGGPYNEQFF
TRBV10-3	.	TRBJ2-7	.	TGTGCCATCAGTGAGGCTCAGGGTTACGAGCAGTACTTC	CAISEAQGYEQYF
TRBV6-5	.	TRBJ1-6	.	TGTGCCAGCAGTTATAGGGGCGCGAATTCACCCCTCCACTTT	CASSYRGANSPLHF
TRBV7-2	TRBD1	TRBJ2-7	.	TGTGCCAGCAGCACCGACAGGGGGGAATACGAGCAGTACTTC	CASSTDRGEYEQYF
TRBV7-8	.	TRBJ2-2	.	TGTGCCAGCAGCTTAGTAGGCATTGGACTCACCGGGGAGCTGTTTTTT	CASSLVGIGLTGELFF
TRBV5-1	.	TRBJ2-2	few	TGCGCCAGCAGCTTGGGCGGGGCGAACACCGGGGAGCTGTTTTTT	CASSLGGANTGELFF